The next 29 T cell receptor beta chains were all read from a single sample in a study of circulating CD8 cells and anti-PD-1 response in melanoma. Four subsets defined by PD-1 and/or TIGIT were sorted from live CD3+CD8+TCRalphabeta+ cells. TCR libraries were prepared from 15 ng of total RNA with the QIAseq Immune Repertoire TCR panel. TCRdb called the reads again in MiXCR, with one record for every CDR3 protein. The table shows around 1,500 distinct CDR3 sequences, with over 9.5% occurring only once. The input for sequencing was CD8+ T cells from PBMCs, taken at baseline or after one month of anti-PD-1 therapy (not recorded which). The receptors here all came from a human donor with melanoma.

By share, this clonotype counts as medium-sized. The J gene is TRBJ2-3, the V gene TRBV7-2; D perhaps matches TRBD1 (6 bases). The CDR3 totals 15 residues. CDR1 and CDR2 (germline): SGHTA, FQGNSA. V was shortened by 8 bases and J by 0 bases, with 15 bases between the two germline ends. CDR3 nucleotide sequence: TGTGCCAGCGAGTCGGTGACAGGTAGCACAGATACGCAGTATTTT. Translation: CASESVTGSTDTQYF.

This clonotype is judged medium-sized. The chain combines TRBV27 with TRBJ1-1, with D uncertain. The germline CDR1 and CDR2 sequences are MNHEY and SMNVEV (reference sequence). This CDR3 contains 13 residues. V dropped 4 bases and J dropped 5 bases, with 11 bases sitting between them. The CDR3 region has the DNA TGTGCCAGCAGTTGGGCAGAAGGGACTGAAGCTTTCTTT. It is translated as CASSWAEGTEAFF.

This clonotype rates as medium-sized. The chain recombines TRBV19 with TRBJ2-7; D remains unclear. CDR3 length: 14 amino acids. Trimming pared 3 bases from V and 0 bases from J, leaving 9 bases between. CDR1 is LNHDA and CDR2 is SQIVND in the germline V gene (reference sequence). CDR3 residues: CASSMGGHSYEQYF. The CDR3 nucleotides are TGTGCCAGTAGTATGGGTGGGCACTCCTACGAGCAGTACTTC.

Sample share makes this clonotype medium-sized (0.01 to 0.1%). The chain uses TRBV19 and TRBJ2-1; no clear D gene. The CDR3 length is 13 residues. The germline V gene encodes CDR1 LNHDA and CDR2 SQIVND (reference sequence). V gave up 4 bases and J gave up 4 bases, with 8 bases separating them. The CDR3 loop is CASSTALYNEQFF. DNA of the CDR3: TGTGCCAGTAGTACAGCCCTATACAATGAGCAGTTCTTC.

Worth noting for this clonotype: This CDR3 is missing its conserved last phenylalanine or tryptophan, likely due to a read error. The rearrangement links TRBV7-8 to TRBJ2-1; D ambiguous. The CDR3 has 13 amino acids. Trimming took off 0 bases at V and 4 bases at J, with 4 bases between the two ends. The germline gives CDR1 SGHVS, CDR2 FQNEAQ. The CDR3: CASSLAAYNEQFL. Written as DNA, the CDR3 is TGTGCCAGCAGCTTAGCGGCGTACAATGAGCAGTTCCTC.

This clonotype was seen a handful of times. The chain combines TRBV19 with TRBJ1-5; TRBD1 aligns across 10 bases. The CDR3 extends over 15 amino acids. V gave up 4 bases and J gave up 5 bases; unmatched junction bases: 5. Germline CDR1 LNHDA, CDR2 SQIVND (reference sequence). The CDR3 nucleotides are TGTGCCAGTAGTAAAACGGACAGGGGGGATCAGCCCCAGCATTTT. Residues: CASSKTDRGDQPQHF.

By share of the sample, this clonotype is medium-sized (0.01 to 0.1%). This rearrangement joins TRBV6-5 to TRBJ1-5; D ambiguous. Trimming removed 5 bases at V and 0 bases at J, with 11 bases between. This CDR3 has 15 amino acids. The germline V gene encodes CDR1 MNHEY and CDR2 SVGAGI. The CDR3 sequence is CASSQNRYSNQPQHF. The CDR3 nucleotides read TGTGCCAGCAGTCAAAACCGGTATAGCAATCAGCCCCAGCATTTT.

This clonotype ranks as large (0.1 to 1%). The CDR3 DNA follows: TGTGCCAGCAGCGCTGCAGGGGGCCCCAGCACAGATACGCAGTATTTT. Protein product: CASSAAGGPSTDTQYF. V gene TRBV2 combines with J gene TRBJ2-3; 8 bases align to TRBD1. The V and J ends lost 6 bases and 0 bases, in that order; junction bases with no gene match: 8. This CDR3 is built from 16 residues. Germline V CDR1 and CDR2: SNHLY, FYNNEI.

This clonotype appeared a few times. This chain connects TRBV4-3 to TRBJ2-7, with 11 bases fitting TRBD1. Germline CDR1 LGHNA, CDR2 YSLEER. Trimming at V came to 0 bases and at J to 6 bases, leaving 1 base not matched to a gene. CDR3 length: 14 residues. The CDR3 DNA reads as TGCGCCAGCAGCCAAGACGGGACAGGGGGCGAGCAGTACTTC. Translating it yields CASSQDGTGGEQYF.

This clonotype is medium-sized (0.01 to 0.1%). This sequence joins TRBV7-2 and TRBJ1-5; 11 nucleotides line up with TRBD1. With 3 bases clipped from V and 4 bases from J, the junction kept 2 bases outside the gene matches. This CDR3 contains 15 residues. CDR1 is SGHTA and CDR2 is FQGNSA in the germline V gene. CDR3 sequence (DNA): TGTGCCAGCAGCTTTGGGACAGGGGGGAATCAGCCCCAGCATTTT. Translation: CASSFGTGGNQPQHF.

By share, this clonotype counts as large. The chain combines TRBV29-1 with TRBJ2-3; no reliable D call. Germline V gene sequence: CDR1 SQVTM, CDR2 ANQGSEA. Trimming stripped 3 bases from V and 1 base from J, with 5 bases between. The CDR3 sequence is 12 residues long. CDR3 coding DNA: TGCAGCGTTGATGGGGGCACAGATACGCAGTATTTT. It codes for CSVDGGTDTQYF.

V usage is TRBV28 and J usage is TRBJ2-1; 15 bases match TRBD2. V gave up 4 bases and J gave up 6 bases; unmatched junction bases: 7. Germline V CDR1 and CDR2: MDHEN, SYDVKM. This CDR3 region has 17 residues. The CDR3 loop reads CASSSGLAGGWGNEQFF. CDR3 bases: TGTGCCAGCAGTTCGGGACTAGCGGGAGGTTGGGGCAATGAGCAGTTCTTC.

Sample share makes this clonotype medium-sized. The chain couples TRBV2 to TRBJ2-4; a weak D match, TRBD2 (6 bases). Germline V gives CDR1 SNHLY, CDR2 FYNNEI. The CDR3 is made up of 14 amino acids. V was cut by 2 bases and J by 7 bases, with 12 bases left in between. CDR3 loop: CASSERRGLNIQYF. DNA of the CDR3: TGTGCCAGCAGTGAACGGCGGGGACTTAACATTCAGTACTTC.

This clonotype was observed a handful of times. The V and J genes are TRBV20-1 and TRBJ2-3; tentative D call: TRBD1 (6 bases). CDR1 and CDR2 from the germline V gene are DFQATT and SNEGSKA (reference sequence). V gave up 5 bases and J gave up 5 bases, with 17 bases separating them. This CDR3 is built from 14 residues. The CDR3 reads CSAPMGTSLDTQYF. In DNA form, the CDR3 reads TGCAGTGCTCCGATGGGGACATCCCTAGATACGCAGTATTTT.

The genes are TRBV12-3 or TRBV12-4 and TRBJ2-2; D gene unclear. This CDR3 contains 10 residues. V lost 7 bases and J lost 8, with 5 bases in between. The CDR3 nucleotides are TGTGCCAGCAAACTGGGGGAGCTGTTTTTT. Its translation is CASKLGELFF.

By sample share, this clonotype is medium-sized (0.01 to 0.1%). CDR3 nucleotide sequence: TGTGCCAGCAGTTTAGAGGGGGGTCTGGAGCCCCAGCATTTT. Protein sequence: CASSLEGGLEPQHF. The chain is built from TRBV28 and TRBJ1-5; tentatively, D is TRBD1 (6 bases). Germline CDR1 is MDHEN and CDR2 is SYDVKM. There are 14 residues in the CDR3. V lost 2 bases, J lost 8 bases, and 13 bases lay in between.

This clonotype has just a few counts. The chain couples TRBV2 to TRBJ2-1, with TRBD1 identical over 7 bases. The V gene end was trimmed by 7 bases and the J gene end by 3 bases; junction bases not matched to a gene: 9. This CDR3 comprises 15 residues. The germline V gene encodes CDR1 SNHLY and CDR2 FYNNEI. The CDR3 region is CASTLGTDLYNEQFF. DNA of the CDR3: TGTGCCAGCACACTCGGGACAGACCTCTACAATGAGCAGTTCTTC. The entire variable domain, with the rest obtained from reference TRBV2 and TRBJ2-1, is as follows: EPEVTQTPSHQVTQMGQEVILRCVPISNHLYFYWYRQILGQKVEFLVSFYNNEISEKSEIFDDQFSVERPDGSNFTLKIRSTKLEDSAMYFCASTLGTDLYNEQFFGPGTRLTVL.

By share of the sample, this clonotype is large. The rearrangement links TRBV24-1 to TRBJ2-7, with 8 bases lining up with TRBD1. CDR3 length: 17 residues. Germline V lookup: CDR1 KGHDR, CDR2 SFDVKD. J was trimmed by 3 bases and V by 1 base; bases with no gene match: 10. CDR3 in amino acids: CATSDLGRGRRDYEQYF. The CDR3 coding sequence is TGTGCCACCAGTGATTTAGGCAGGGGGCGTAGAGACTACGAGCAGTACTTC.

By share of the sample, this clonotype is medium-sized. The genes are TRBV7-3 and TRBJ1-1; D gene uncertain. V dropped 5 bases and J dropped 0 bases, with 7 bases sitting between them. The CDR3 spans 13 residues. The V gene's germline CDR1 is SGHTA and CDR2 FQGTGA. DNA for the CDR3: TGTGCCAGCAGCAAGGAGGTGAACACTGAAGCTTTCTTT. Translating gives CASSKEVNTEAFF.

This clonotype is medium-sized by share. V gene TRBV27 combines with J gene TRBJ2-1, with 10 bases identical to TRBD2. After removal of 3 bases from V and 8 bases from J, the junction contained 4 bases not matched to a gene. The germline CDR1 and CDR2 sequences are MNHEY and SMNVEV (reference sequence). The CDR3 sequence is 14 residues long. The CDR3 region is CASSLSGGGHEQFF. DNA of the CDR3: TGTGCCAGCAGTTTGAGCGGGGGGGGGCATGAGCAGTTCTTC.

By share of the sample, this clonotype is large (0.1 to 1%). CDR3 bases: TGTGCCACCAGGGCGCCGGACAGTAGTGTGAACACCGGGGAGCTGTTTTTT. Amino acids: CATRAPDSSVNTGELFF. V gene TRBV24-1 combines with J gene TRBJ2-2; D might be TRBD1 (6 bases). This CDR3 contains 17 residues. V was cut by 7 bases and J by 1 base, with 18 bases left in between. The V gene's germline CDR1 is KGHDR and CDR2 SFDVKD.

V usage is TRBV4-3 and J usage is TRBJ1-5; D perhaps matches TRBD1 (6 bases). This CDR3 contains 15 residues. CDR1 and CDR2 from the germline V gene are LGHNA and YSLEER. The V end lost 0 bases, the J end lost 3 bases, and 9 bases lay between the germline ends. CDR3 DNA: TGCGCCAGCAGCCAAGACAGGGGATACAATCAGCCCCAGCATTTT. It yields the protein CASSQDRGYNQPQHF.

The rearrangement uses TRBV4-2 and TRBJ2-2; D is undetermined. The V gene lost 3 bases and the J gene lost 6 bases, with 8 bases spanning the gap. Germline V gene sequence: CDR1 LGHNA, CDR2 YNFKEQ. The CDR3 has 13 amino acids. The DNA for the CDR3 is TGTGCCAGCAGCCAGGGAACGGCCGGGGAGCTGTTTTTT. Its translation is CASSQGTAGELFF.

This clonotype counts as medium-sized (0.01 to 0.1%). V and J are TRBV4-2 and TRBJ1-1, with 7 bases fitting TRBD1. The CDR3 is 14 amino acids. Trimming took 1 base from V and 6 from J; bases not matched to a gene: 5. The germline V gene has CDR1 LGHNA and CDR2 YNFKEQ. The CDR3 bases are TGTGCCAGCAGCCAAGTAACAGGGGAAGCTGAAGCTTTCTTT. Translating gives CASSQVTGEAEAFF.

Judged by abundance, this clonotype is medium-sized (0.01 to 0.1%). The chain couples TRBV27 to TRBJ2-5; tentatively, D is TRBD2 (5 bases). Germline V gene sequence: CDR1 MNHEY, CDR2 SMNVEV (reference sequence). CDR3 length: 13 residues. V was shortened by 5 bases and J by 7 bases, with 14 bases between the two germline ends. The DNA for the CDR3 is TGTGCCAGCAGTCCCTCCCGACGGGGGACCCAGTACTTC. This codes for CASSPSRRGTQYF.

This clonotype is large within its sample. This chain joins TRBV20-1 and TRBJ2-7; a possible D gene is TRBD1 (7 bases). The length of the CDR3 is 13 residues. V lost 6 bases and J lost 4, with 16 bases in between. The germline V gene has CDR1 DFQATT and CDR2 SNEGSKA (reference sequence). The CDR3 region is CSAPEGALYEQYF. The CDR3 nucleotides are TGCAGTGCCCCGGAGGGGGCCTTGTACGAGCAGTACTTC.

This clonotype qualifies as medium-sized. For the CDR3, the DNA is TGCAGTGCTAGATATCACAGTCTGGACTACACCTTC. It yields the protein CSARYHSLDYTF. V is TRBV20-1 and J is TRBJ1-2; D is ambiguous. V was clipped by 2 bases and J by 10 bases, with 14 bases between them. CDR3 length equals 12 residues. Germline V gene data show CDR1 as DFQATT and CDR2 as SNEGSKA (reference sequence).

This chain uses TRBV7-3 with TRBJ1-2; D perhaps matches TRBD1 (5 bases). V was clipped by 1 base and J by 6 bases, with 21 bases between them. The length of the CDR3 is 17 residues. From germline, CDR1 is SGHTA and CDR2 FQGTGA. This chain's CDR3 is CASSLRHNPGHLDGYTF. CDR3 bases: TGTGCCAGCAGCTTAAGACATAATCCGGGGCACCTCGATGGCTACACCTTC.

This clonotype counts as medium-sized. The chain combines TRBV5-4 with TRBJ2-7; weak D call: TRBD1 (7 bases). The CDR3 contains 13 residues. V lost 4 bases, J lost 4 bases, and 12 bases lay in between. Germline loops: CDR1 SGHNT, CDR2 YYREEE (reference sequence). Here the CDR3 reads CASSRRGRYEQYF. In DNA, the CDR3 is TGTGCCAGCAGCCGGAGGGGGCGGTACGAGCAGTACTTC.